This TCR beta chain came from a study of T cells after somatic rescue of genetic block. The germline V gene has CDR1 SGDLS and CDR2 YYNGEE. V lost 4 bases, J lost 2 bases, and 13 bases stayed unmatched. The CDR3 is made up of 17 amino acids. Sequenced by immunoSEQ multiplex PCR; TCRdb stores in-frame clones only, minus some. The data show tens of thousands of clones, approximately 90% seen once. The chain recombines TRBV9 with TRBJ2-3; 7 bases agree with TRBD1. The origin of this receptor is a man aged 30 to 45. Sequenced material: peripheral blood mononuclear cells (PBMCs). The CDR3 DNA follows: TGTGCCAGCAGCCCGACCGAGGCCAGGGGGTACACAGATACGCAGTATTTT. Its translation: CASSPTEARGYTDTQYF.